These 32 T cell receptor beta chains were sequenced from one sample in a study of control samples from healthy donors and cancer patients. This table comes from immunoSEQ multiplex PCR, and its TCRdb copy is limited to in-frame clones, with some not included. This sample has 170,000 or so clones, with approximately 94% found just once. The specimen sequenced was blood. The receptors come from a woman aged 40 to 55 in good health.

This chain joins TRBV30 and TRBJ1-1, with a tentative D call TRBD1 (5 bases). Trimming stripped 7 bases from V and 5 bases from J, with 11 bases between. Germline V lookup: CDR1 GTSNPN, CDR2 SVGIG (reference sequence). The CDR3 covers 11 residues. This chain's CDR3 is CASHRGTEAFF. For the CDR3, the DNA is TGTGCCTCCCATCGGGGGACTGAAGCTTTCTTT. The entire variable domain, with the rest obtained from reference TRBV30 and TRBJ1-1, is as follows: SQTIHQWPATLVQPVGSPLSLECTVEGTSNPNLYWYRQAAGRGLQLLFYSVGIGQISSEVPQNLSASRPQDRQFILSSKKLLLSDSGFYLCASHRGTEAFFGQGTRLTVV.

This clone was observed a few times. CDR3 protein: CASSLLQGSAFF. Written as DNA, the CDR3 is TGTGCCAGCAGTTTATTACAGGGTTCAGCTTTCTTT. The V gene is TRBV28, the J gene TRBJ1-1, with TRBD1 as a possible D gene (6 bases). The CDR3 length is 12 residues. Germline V gene lookup returns CDR1 MDHEN and CDR2 SYDVKM. Trimming removed 1 base from V and 10 bases from J, with 10 bases in between.

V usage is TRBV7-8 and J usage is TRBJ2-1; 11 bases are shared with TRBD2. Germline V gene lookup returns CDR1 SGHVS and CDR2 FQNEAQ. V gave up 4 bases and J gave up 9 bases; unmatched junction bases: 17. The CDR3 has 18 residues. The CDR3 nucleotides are TGTGCCAGCAGCTGGACCGGGACTAGCGGTCGTCTGATGGGTGAGCAGTTCTTC. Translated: CASSWTGTSGRLMGEQFF.

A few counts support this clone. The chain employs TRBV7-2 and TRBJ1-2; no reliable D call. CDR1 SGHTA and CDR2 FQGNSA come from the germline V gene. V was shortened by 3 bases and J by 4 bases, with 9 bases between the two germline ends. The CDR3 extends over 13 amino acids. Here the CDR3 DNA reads TGTGCCAGCAGCTTCGATCGCCTCTATGGCTACACCTTC. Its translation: CASSFDRLYGYTF. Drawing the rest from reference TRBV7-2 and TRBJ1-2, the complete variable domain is GAGVSQSPSNKVTEKGKDVELRCDPISGHTALYWYRQSLGQGLEFLIYFQGNSAPDKSGLPSDRFSAERTGGSVSTLTIQRTQQEDSAVYLCASSFDRLYGYTFGSGTRLTVV.

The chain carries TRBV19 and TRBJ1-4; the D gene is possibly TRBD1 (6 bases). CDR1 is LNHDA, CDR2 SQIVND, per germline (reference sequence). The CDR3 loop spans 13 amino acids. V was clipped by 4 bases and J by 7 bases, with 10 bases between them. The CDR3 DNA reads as TGTGCCAGTAGTAGCAGGGGCCGTGAAAAACTGTTTTTT. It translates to CASSSRGREKLFF. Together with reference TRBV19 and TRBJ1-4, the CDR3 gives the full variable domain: DGGITQSPKYLFRKEGQNVTLSCEQNLNHDAMYWYRQDPGQGLRLIYYSQIVNDFQKGDIAEGYSVSREKKESFPLTVTSAQKNPTAFYLCASSSRGREKLFFGSGTQLSVL.

The CDR3 loop is CASSQTSAGQYF. DNA for the CDR3: TGTGCCAGCAGCCAAACGAGCGCGGGGCAGTACTTC. V usage is TRBV14 and J usage is TRBJ2-7, with TRBD2 as a possible D gene (5 bases). The germline V gene has CDR1 SGHDN and CDR2 FVKESK. The CDR3 length is 12 residues. With 2 bases removed from V and 9 bases from J, the gap between germline ends came to 11 bases.

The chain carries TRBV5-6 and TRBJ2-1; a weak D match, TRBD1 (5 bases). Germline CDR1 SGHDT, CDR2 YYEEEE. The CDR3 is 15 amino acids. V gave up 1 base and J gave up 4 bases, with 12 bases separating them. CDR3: CASSLRGSRYNEQFF. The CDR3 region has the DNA TGTGCCAGCAGCTTGAGGGGCTCAAGGTACAATGAGCAGTTCTTC.

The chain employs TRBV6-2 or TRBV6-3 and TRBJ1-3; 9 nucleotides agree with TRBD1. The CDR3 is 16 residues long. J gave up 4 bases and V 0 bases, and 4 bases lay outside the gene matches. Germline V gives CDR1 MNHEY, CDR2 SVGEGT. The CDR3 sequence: CASSYSDRGYGNTIYF. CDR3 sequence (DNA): TGTGCCAGCAGTTACTCGGACAGGGGTTACGGAAACACCATATATTTT.

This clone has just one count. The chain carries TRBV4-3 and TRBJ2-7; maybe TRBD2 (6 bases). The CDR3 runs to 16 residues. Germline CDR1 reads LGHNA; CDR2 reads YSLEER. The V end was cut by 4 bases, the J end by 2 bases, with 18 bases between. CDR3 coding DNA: TGCGCCAGCAGCCTCTCCTCCGCGGGGCGGGCCTACGAGCAGTACTTC. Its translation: CASSLSSAGRAYEQYF.

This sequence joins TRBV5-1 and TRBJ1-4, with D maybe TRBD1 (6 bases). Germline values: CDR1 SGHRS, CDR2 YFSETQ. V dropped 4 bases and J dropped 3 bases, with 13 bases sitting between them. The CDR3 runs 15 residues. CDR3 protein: CASSGQGGANEKLFF. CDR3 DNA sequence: TGCGCCAGCAGCGGCCAAGGGGGGGCTAATGAAAAACTGTTTTTT.

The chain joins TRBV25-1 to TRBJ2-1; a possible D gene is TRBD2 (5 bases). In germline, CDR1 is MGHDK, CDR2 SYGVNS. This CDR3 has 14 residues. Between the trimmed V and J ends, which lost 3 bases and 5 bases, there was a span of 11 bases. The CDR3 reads CASSDPGNDNEQFF. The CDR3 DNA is TGTGCCAGCAGTGACCCCGGGAATGACAATGAGCAGTTCTTC.

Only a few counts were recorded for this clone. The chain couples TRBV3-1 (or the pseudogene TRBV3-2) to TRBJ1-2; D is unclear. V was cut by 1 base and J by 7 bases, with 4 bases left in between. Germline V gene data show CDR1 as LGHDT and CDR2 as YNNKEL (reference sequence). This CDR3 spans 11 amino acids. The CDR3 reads CASSQAGGYTF. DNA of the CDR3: TGTGCCAGCAGCCAAGCAGGTGGCTACACCTTC.

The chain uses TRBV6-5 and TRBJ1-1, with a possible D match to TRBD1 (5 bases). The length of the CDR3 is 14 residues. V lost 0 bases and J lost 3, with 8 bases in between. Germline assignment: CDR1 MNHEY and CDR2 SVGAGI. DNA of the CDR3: TGTGCCAGCAGTTACTCATGGGGGTACACTGAAGCTTTCTTT. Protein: CASSYSWGYTEAFF.

The CDR3 loop reads CASSTGLRAGETQYF. In DNA form, the CDR3 reads TGTGCCAGCAGCACCGGACTCCGGGCTGGAGAGACCCAGTACTTC. The chain is built from TRBV11-3 and TRBJ2-5; TRBD2 might be the D (5 bases). Germline V CDR1 and CDR2: SGHNT, YENEEA. CDR3 size: 15 residues. Trimming left V 5 bases short and J 4 bases short, with 17 bases between.

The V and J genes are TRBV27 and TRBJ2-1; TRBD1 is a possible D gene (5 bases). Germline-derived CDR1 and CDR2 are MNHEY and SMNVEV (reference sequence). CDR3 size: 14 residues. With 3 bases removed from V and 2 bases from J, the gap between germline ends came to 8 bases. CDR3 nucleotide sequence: TGTGCCAGCAGTTTCCGACAGCCCTACAATGAGCAGTTCTTC. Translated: CASSFRQPYNEQFF.

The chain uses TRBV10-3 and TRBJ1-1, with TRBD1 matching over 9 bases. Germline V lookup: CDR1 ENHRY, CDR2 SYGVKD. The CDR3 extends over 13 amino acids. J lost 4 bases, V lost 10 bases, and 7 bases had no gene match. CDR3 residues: CATVQGASTEAFF. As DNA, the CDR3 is TGTGCCACGGTACAGGGGGCGAGCACTGAAGCTTTCTTT.

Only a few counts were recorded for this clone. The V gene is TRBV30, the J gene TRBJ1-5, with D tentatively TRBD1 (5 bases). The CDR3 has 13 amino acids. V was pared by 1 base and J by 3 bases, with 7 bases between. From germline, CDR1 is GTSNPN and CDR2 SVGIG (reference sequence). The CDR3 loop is CAWSGGDNQPQHF. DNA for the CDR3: TGTGCCTGGAGTGGAGGGGACAATCAGCCCCAGCATTTT.

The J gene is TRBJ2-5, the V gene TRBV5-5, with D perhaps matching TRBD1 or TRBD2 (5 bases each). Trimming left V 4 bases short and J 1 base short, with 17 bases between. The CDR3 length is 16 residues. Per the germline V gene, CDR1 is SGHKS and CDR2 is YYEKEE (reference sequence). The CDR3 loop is CASSPTAGTPQETQYF. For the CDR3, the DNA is TGTGCCAGCAGCCCCACAGCCGGGACGCCCCAAGAGACCCAGTACTTC.

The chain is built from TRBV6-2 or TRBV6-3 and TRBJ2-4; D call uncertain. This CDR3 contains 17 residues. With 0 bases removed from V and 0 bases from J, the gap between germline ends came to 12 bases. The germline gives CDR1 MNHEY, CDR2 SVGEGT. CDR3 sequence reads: CASSYSSQALAKNIQYF. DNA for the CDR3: TGTGCCAGCAGTTACTCGAGTCAGGCCTTAGCCAAAAACATTCAGTACTTC.

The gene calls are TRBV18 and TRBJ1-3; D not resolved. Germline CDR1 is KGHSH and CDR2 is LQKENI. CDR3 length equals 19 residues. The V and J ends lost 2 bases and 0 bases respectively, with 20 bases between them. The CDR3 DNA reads TGTGCCAGCTCACCATACAGTCACTTAGACTTTATCTCTGGAAACACCATATATTTT. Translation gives CASSPYSHLDFISGNTIYF.

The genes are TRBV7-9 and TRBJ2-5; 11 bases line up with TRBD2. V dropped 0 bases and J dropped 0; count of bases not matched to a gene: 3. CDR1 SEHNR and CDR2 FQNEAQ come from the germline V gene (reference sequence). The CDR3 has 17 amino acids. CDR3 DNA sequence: TGTGCCAGCAGCTTAGCGGGACTAGCGGTTTACCAAGAGACCCAGTACTTC. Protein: CASSLAGLAVYQETQYF.

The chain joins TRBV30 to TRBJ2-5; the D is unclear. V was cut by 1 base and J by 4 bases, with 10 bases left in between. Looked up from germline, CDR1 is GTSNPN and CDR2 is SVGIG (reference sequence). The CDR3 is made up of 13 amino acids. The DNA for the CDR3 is TGTGCCTGGAGTGAGGGTCGGGTAGAGACCCAGTACTTC. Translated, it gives CAWSEGRVETQYF. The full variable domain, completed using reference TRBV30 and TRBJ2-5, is SQTIHQWPATLVQPVGSPLSLECTVEGTSNPNLYWYRQAAGRGLQLLFYSVGIGQISSEVPQNLSASRPQDRQFILSSKKLLLSDSGFYLCAWSEGRVETQYFGPGTRLLVL.

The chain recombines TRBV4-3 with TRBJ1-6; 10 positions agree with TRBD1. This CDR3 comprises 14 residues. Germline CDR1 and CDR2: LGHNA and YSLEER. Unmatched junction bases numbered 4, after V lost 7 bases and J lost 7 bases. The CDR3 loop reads CASNQDRGNSPLHF. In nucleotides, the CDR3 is TGCGCCAGCAACCAGGACAGGGGGAATTCACCCCTCCACTTT.

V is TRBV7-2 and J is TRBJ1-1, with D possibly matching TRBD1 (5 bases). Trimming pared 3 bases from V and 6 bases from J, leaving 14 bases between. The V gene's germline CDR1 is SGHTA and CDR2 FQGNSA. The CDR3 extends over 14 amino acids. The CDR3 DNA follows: TGTGCCAGCAGCTTTTCTGAGAGGGGCGCTGAAGCTTTCTTT. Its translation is CASSFSERGAEAFF. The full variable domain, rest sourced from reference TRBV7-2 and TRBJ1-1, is GAGVSQSPSNKVTEKGKDVELRCDPISGHTALYWYRQSLGQGLEFLIYFQGNSAPDKSGLPSDRFSAERTGGSVSTLTIQRTQQEDSAVYLCASSFSERGAEAFFGQGTRLTVV.

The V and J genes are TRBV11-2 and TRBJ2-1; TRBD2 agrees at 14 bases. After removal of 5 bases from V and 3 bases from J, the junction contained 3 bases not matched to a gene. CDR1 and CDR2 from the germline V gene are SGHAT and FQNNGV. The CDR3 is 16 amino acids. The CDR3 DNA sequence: TGTGCCAGCAGCCCCGGACTAGCGGGGGGCTACAATGAGCAGTTCTTC. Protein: CASSPGLAGGYNEQFF.

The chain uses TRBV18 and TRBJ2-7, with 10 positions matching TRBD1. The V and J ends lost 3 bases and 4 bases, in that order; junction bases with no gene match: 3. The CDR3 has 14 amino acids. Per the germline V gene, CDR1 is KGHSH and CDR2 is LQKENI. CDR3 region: CASSPTGGVYEQYF. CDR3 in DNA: TGTGCCAGCTCACCGACAGGGGGCGTGTACGAGCAGTACTTC.

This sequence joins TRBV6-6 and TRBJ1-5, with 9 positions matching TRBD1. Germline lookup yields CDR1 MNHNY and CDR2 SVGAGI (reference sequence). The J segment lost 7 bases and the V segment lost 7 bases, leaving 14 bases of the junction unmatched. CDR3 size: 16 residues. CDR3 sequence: CASTPPSYRGQQPQHF. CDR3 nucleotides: TGTGCCAGCACCCCCCCCTCGTACAGGGGGCAACAGCCCCAGCATTTT.

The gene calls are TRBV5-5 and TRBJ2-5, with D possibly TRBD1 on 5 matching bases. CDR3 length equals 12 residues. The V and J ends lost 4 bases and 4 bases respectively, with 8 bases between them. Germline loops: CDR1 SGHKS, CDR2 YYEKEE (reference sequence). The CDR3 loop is CASSLDRETQYF. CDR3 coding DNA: TGTGCCAGCAGCCTTGACAGAGAGACCCAGTACTTC.

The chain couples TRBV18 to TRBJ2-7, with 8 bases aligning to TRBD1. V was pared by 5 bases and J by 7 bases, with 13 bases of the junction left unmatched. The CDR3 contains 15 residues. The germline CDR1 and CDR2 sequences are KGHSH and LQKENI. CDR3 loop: CASSVGRGPRKEQYF. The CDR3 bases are TGTGCCAGCTCAGTAGGCAGGGGGCCCCGAAAGGAGCAGTACTTC.

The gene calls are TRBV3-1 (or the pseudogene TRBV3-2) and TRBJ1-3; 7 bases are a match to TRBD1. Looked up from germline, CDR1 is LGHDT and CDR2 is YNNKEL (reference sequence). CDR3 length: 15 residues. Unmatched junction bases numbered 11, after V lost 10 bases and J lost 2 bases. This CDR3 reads CAKEGGEIAGNTIYF. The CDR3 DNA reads TGTGCCAAGGAAGGGGGCGAAATTGCTGGAAACACCATATATTTT.

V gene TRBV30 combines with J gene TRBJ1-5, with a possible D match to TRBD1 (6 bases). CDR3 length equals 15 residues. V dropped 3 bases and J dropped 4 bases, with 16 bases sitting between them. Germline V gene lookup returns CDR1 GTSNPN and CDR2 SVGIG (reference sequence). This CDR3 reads CAWRGRGRPNQPQHF. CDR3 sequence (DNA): TGTGCCTGGAGGGGGAGGGGGAGGCCTAATCAGCCCCAGCATTTT.

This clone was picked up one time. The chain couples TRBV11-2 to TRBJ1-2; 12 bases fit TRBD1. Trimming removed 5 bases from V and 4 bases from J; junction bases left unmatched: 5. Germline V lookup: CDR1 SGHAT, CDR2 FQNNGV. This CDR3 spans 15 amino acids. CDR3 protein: CASSRDRGLGYGYTF. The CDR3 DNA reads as TGTGCCAGCAGCCGGGACAGGGGGCTTGGCTATGGCTACACCTTC. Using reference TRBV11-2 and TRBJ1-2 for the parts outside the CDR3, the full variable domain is EAGVAQSPRYKIIEKRQSVAFWCNPISGHATLYWYQQILGQGPKLLIQFQNNGVVDDSQLPKDRFSAERLKGVDSTLKIQPAKLEDSAVYLCASSRDRGLGYGYTFGSGTRLTVV.